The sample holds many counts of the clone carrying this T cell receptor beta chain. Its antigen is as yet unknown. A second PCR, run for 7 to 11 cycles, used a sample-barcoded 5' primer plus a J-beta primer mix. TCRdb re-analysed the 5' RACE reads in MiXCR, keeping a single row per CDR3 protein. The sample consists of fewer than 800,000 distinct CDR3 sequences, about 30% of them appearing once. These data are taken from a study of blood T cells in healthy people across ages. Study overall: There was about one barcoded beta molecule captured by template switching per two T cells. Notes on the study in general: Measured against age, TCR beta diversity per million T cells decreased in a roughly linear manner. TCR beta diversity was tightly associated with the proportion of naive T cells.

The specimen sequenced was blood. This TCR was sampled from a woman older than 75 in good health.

The CDR3 is CASSYRQGTGVSEANVLTF. In nucleotides, the CDR3 is TGTGCCAGCAGCTACCGACAGGGGACAGGGGTATCCGAGGCCAACGTCCTGACTTTC. The chain has TRBV7-8 and TRBJ2-6, with 10 bases aligning to TRBD1. CDR1 and CDR2 from the germline V gene are SGHVS and FQNEAQ. V was pared by 4 bases and J by 6 bases, with 15 bases of the junction left unmatched. The CDR3 has 19 residues. Complete variable domain (other parts from reference TRBV7-8 and TRBJ2-6): GAGVSQSPRYKVAKRGQDVALRCDPISGHVSLFWYQQALGQGPEFLTYFQNEAQLDKSGLPSDRFFAERPEGSVSTLKIQRTQQEDSAVYLCASSYRQGTGVSEANVLTFGAGSRLTVL.